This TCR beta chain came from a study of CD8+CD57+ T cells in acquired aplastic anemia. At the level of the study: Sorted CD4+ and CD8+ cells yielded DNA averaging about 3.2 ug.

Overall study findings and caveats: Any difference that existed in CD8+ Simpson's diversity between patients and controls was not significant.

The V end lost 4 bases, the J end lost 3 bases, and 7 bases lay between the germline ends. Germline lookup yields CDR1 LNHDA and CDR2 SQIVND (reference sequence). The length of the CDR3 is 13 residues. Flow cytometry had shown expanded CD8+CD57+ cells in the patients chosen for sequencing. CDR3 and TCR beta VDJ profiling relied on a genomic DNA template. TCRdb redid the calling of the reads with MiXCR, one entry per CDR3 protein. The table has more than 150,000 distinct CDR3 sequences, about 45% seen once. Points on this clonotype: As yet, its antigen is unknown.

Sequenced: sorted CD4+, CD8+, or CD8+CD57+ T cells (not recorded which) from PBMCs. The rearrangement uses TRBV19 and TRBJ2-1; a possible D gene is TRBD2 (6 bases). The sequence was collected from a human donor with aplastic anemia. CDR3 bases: TGTGCCAGTAGTAGGGGGGACTACAATGAGCAGTTCTTC. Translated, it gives CASSRGDYNEQFF.